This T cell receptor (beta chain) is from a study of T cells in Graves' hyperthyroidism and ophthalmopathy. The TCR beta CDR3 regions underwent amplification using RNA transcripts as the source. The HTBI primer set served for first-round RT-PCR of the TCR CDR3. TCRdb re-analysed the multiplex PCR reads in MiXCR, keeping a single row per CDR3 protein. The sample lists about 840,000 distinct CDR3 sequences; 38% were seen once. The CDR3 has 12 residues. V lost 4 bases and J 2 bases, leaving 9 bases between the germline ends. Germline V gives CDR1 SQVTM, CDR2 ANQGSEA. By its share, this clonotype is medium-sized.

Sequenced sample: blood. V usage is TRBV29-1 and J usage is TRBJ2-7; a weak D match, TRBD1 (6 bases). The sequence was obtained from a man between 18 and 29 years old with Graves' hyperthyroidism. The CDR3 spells CSVGQGTYEQYF. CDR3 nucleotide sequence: TGCAGCGTTGGCCAGGGGACCTACGAGCAGTACTTC.